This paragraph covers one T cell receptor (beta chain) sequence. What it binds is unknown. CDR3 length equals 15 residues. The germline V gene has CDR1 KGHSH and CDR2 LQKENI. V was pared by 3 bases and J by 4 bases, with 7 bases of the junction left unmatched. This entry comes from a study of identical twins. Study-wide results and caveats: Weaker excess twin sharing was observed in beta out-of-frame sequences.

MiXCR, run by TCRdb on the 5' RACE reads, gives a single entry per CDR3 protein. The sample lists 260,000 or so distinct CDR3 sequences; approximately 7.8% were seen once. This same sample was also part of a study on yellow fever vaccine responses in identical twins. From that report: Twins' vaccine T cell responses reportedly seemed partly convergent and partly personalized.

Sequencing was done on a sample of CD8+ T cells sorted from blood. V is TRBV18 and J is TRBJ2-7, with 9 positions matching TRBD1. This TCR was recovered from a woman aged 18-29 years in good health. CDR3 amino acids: CASSPPSTGGYEQYF. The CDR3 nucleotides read TGTGCCAGCTCACCGCCTTCGACAGGGGGGTACGAGCAGTACTTC.